This T cell receptor (beta chain) derives from a study of shared clonotypes between healthy human individuals. Study summary: Donor composition was two women and a few men, aged 18 to 49.

This clone was observed at least ten times. What it recognizes is unknown. CDR3 length equals 14 residues. V shed 6 bases, J shed 0 bases, and the junction held 4 bases outside the gene matches. CDR1 and CDR2 from the germline V gene are MNHNS and SASEGT. Regarding the study as a whole: Among donors, the sharing of clonotypes was expected to be influenced by sequencing depth. Sharing across four donors was highest in naive CD4 (around 5%) and lowest in memory CD8 (about 0.4%).

Profiling relied on immunoSEQ multiplex PCR, and the TCRdb table lists in-frame clones only, not all of them. The sample lists around 120,000 clones, approximately 65% occurring once. The receptor was isolated from a woman aged 25 to 39 in good health. The chain employs TRBV6-1 and TRBJ2-7, with 8 nucleotides matching TRBD2. The sample consisted of memory CD8+ T cells sorted from blood. Subset denoted: CD45RO+ cells pooled with CCR7-negative TemRA cells. The CDR3 region has the DNA TGTGCCAGCAGCCAGCGGGGGAGCTCCTACGAGCAGTACTTC. This gives the protein CASSQRGSSYEQYF.